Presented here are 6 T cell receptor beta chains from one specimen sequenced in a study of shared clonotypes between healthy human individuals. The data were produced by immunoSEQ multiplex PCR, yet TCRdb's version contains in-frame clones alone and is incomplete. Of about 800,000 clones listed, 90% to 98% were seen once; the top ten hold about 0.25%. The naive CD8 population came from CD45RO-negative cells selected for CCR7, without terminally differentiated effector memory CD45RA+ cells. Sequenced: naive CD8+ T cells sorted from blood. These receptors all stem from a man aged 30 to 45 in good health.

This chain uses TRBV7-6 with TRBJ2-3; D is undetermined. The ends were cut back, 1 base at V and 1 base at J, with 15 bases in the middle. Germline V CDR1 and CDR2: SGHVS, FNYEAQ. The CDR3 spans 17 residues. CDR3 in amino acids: CASSLEGGIGGTDTQYF. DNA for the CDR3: TGTGCCAGCAGCTTAGAGGGTGGGATTGGCGGCACAGATACGCAGTATTTT.

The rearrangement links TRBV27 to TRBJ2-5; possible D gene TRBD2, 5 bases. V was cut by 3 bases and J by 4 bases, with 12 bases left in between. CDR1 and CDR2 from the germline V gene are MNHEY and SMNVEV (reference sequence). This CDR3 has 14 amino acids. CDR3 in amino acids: CASSFARAAETQYF. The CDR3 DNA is TGTGCCAGCAGTTTCGCGAGGGCCGCAGAGACCCAGTACTTC.

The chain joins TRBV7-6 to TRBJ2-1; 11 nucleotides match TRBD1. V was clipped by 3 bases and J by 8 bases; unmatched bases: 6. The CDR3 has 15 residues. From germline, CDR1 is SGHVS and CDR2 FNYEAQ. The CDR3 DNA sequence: TGTGCCAGCAGCTTCGGACAGGGGGCGAATGATGAGCAGTTCTTC. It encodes CASSFGQGANDEQFF.

The CDR3 sequence: CASSQDRTSGGMGELFF. CDR3 DNA: TGCGCCAGCAGCCAAGATAGGACTAGCGGGGGCATGGGGGAGCTGTTTTTT. This rearrangement joins TRBV4-1 to TRBJ2-2; 13 nucleotides line up with TRBD2. Germline V gives CDR1 MGHRA, CDR2 YSYEKL. V gave up 0 bases and J gave up 8 bases; unmatched junction bases: 6. The CDR3 spans 17 residues.

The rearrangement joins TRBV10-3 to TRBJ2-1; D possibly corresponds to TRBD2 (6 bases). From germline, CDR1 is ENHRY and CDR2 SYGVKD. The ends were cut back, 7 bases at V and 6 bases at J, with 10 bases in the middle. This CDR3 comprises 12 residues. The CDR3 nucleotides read TGTGCCATCACAGCGGGTGGCAATGAGCAGTTCTTC. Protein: CAITAGGNEQFF.

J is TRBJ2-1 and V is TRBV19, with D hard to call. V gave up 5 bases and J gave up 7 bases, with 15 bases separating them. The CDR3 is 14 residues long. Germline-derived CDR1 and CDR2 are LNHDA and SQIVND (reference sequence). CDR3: CASSGVVLKNEQFF. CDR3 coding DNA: TGTGCCAGTAGTGGGGTAGTGCTGAAGAATGAGCAGTTCTTC.